This record concerns one T cell receptor (beta chain) sequence. This sample was taken from a study of blood T cell dynamics during melanoma immunotherapy. TCRdb's copy holds only in-frame clones and misses some; the assay was immunoSEQ multiplex PCR. This repertoire shows some 20,000 clones, about 85% found once; its top ten account for 7% to 8%. The CDR3 has 19 residues. Germline V gene sequence: CDR1 SGHTA, CDR2 FQGNSA. The V gene end was trimmed by 5 bases and the J gene end by 0 bases; junction bases not matched to a gene: 13. Sample time point: week 3, after first cycle of checkpoint inhibitor. No patient had earlier systemic cancer treatment, concurrent immunosuppressants, or another active cancer.

The sequence derives from a human donor with melanoma. This chain connects TRBV7-2 to TRBJ2-3; 11 bases are a match to TRBD2. The material was blood, obtained from a patient treated with checkpoint blockade. CDR3 loop: CASSRVRLAGGSSTDTQYF. The CDR3 bases are TGTGCCAGCAGCCGGGTACGCCTAGCGGGAGGTTCTAGCACAGATACGCAGTATTTT.